This T cell receptor beta chain was found in a study of cytomegalovirus exposure and HLA in healthy donors. Remarks on this clone: The target antigen is unknown.

General study results and limits: Earlier analysis yielded a pattern in which most TCR beta V segments were productive about 90% or about 30% of the time. When presence/absence was analysed, sequencing depth was taken to be roughly uniform across donors. Researchers reported in a later analysis that common viral pathogens appeared linked to several top clusters.

Primers included in the PCR were 60 Vbeta and 13 Jbeta primers. Only in-frame clones appear in the TCRdb table, and some are missing; sequencing was by immunoSEQ multiplex PCR. The sample shows approximately 140,000 clones, 70% to 80% of them seen only once. The V gene's germline CDR1 is SGHRS and CDR2 YFSETQ. The V gene end was trimmed by 10 bases and the J gene end by 5 bases; junction bases not matched to a gene: 18. The CDR3 extends over 17 amino acids. The V gene is TRBV5-1, the J gene TRBJ2-2; TRBD1 matches 9 bases. The sequencing sample was made of PBMCs. This receptor was taken from a female donor in good health and CMV-seronegative. CDR3 protein: CASDPGQGIRGTGELFF. CDR3 DNA sequence: TGCGCCTCCGACCCCGGACAGGGGATAAGGGGAACCGGGGAGCTGTTTTTT.